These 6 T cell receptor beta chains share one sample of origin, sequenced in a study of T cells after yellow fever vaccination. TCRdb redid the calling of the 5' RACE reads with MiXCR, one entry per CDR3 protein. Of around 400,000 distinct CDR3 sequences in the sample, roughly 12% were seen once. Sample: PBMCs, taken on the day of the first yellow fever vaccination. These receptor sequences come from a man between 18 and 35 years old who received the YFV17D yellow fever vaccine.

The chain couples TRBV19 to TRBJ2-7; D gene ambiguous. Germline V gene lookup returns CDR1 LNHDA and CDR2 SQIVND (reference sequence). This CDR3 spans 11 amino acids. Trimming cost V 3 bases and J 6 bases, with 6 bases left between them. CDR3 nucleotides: TGTGCCAGTAGTATGAGCGCCGAGCAGTACTTC. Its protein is CASSMSAEQYF.

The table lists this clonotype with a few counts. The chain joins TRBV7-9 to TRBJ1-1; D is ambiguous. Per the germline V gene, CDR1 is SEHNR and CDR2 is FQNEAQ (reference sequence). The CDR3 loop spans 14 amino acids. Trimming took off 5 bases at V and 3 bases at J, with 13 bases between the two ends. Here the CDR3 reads CASSLVAGDTEAFF. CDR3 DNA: TGTGCCAGCAGCCTGGTTGCTGGGGACACTGAAGCTTTCTTT.

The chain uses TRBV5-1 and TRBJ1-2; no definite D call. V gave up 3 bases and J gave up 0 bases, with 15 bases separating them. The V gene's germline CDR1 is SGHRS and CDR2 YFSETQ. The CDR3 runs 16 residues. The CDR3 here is CASSSVKDRANYGYTF. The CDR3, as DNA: TGCGCCAGCAGCTCGGTTAAGGACCGAGCTAACTATGGCTACACCTTC.

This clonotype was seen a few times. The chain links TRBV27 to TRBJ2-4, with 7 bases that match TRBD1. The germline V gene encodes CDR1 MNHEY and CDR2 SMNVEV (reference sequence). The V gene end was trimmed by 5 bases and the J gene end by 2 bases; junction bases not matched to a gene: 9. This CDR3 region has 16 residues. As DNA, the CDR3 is TGTGCCAGCAGTCCTCGGACAGGCCTCACCAAAAACATTCAGTACTTC. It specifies CASSPRTGLTKNIQYF.

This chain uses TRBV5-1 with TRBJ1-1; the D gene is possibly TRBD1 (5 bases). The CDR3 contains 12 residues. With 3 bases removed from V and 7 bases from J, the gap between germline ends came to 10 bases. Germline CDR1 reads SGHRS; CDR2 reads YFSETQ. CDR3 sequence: CASSSEGFEAFF. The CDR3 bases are TGCGCCAGCAGCTCGGAGGGGTTTGAAGCTTTCTTT.

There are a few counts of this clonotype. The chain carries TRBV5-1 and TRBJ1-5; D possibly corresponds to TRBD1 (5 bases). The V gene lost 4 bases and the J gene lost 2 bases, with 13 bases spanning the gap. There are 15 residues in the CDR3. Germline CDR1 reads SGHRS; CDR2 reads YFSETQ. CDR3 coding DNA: TGCGCCAGCAGCCAAGGGGATTGGGGCAATCAGCCCCAGCATTTT. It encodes CASSQGDWGNQPQHF.